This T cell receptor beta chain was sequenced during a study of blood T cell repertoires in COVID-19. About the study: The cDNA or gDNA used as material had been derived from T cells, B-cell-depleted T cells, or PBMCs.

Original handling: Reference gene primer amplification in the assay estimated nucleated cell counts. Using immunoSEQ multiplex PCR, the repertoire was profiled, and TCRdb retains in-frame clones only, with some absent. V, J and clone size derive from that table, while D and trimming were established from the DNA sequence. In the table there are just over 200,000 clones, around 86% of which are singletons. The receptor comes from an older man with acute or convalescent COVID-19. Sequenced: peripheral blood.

The CDR3 DNA reads as TGTGCCAGCAGCCCCCCGGGAGCATCGGCAGATACGCAGTATTTT. As protein: CASSPPGASADTQYF. The chain combines TRBV5-4 with TRBJ2-3, with D possibly matching TRBD2 (6 bases). Trimming took 4 bases from V and 4 from J, leaving 16 bases between them. This CDR3 has 15 residues. Per the germline V gene, CDR1 is SGHNT and CDR2 is YYREEE (reference sequence). Drawing the rest from reference TRBV5-4 and TRBJ2-3, the complete variable domain is ETGVTQSPTHLIKTRGQQVTLRCSSQSGHNTVSWYQQALGQGPQFIFQYYREEENGRGNFPPRFSGLQFPNYSSELNVNALELDDSALYLCASSPPGASADTQYFGPGTRLTVL.